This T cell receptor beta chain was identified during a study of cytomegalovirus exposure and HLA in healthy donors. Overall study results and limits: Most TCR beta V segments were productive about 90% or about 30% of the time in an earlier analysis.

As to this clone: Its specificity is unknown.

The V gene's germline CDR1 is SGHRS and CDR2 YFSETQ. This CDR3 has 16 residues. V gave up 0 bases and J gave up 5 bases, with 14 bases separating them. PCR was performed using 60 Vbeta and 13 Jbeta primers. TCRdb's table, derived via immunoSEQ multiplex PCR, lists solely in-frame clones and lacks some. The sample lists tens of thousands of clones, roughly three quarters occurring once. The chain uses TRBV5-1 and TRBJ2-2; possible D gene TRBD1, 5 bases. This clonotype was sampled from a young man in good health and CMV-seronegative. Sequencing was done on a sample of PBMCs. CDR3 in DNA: TGCGCCAGCAGCTTGGTGGCAGGGCTTCCGACCGGGGAGCTGTTTTTT. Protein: CASSLVAGLPTGELFF.